This T cell receptor beta chain was sequenced for a study of blood T cell repertoires in COVID-19. Across the study: Whether acute or convalescent, the COVID-19 samples came from the United States, Italy and Spain. Sources were T cells, B-cell-depleted T cells, or PBMCs; the material itself was cDNA or gDNA.

Original methodology: How many nucleated cells were present was estimated from reference gene primer amplification. Sequencing used immunoSEQ multiplex PCR; TCRdb keeps in-frame clones, though not all of them. The V and J calls and the clone size are those of that table, but D and trimming were determined from the DNA. Among 95,000 to 150,000 clones listed, 85% to 90% were seen once. This clone was seen only once. With V trimmed by 5 bases and J by 4 bases, 11 bases remained unmatched. The CDR3 loop spans 15 amino acids. Germline CDR1 LGHDT, CDR2 YNNKEL (reference sequence). The sample comprised peripheral blood. This TCR was recovered from a woman aged 45-65 years with active or convalescent COVID-19. V gene TRBV3-1 (or the pseudogene TRBV3-2) combines with J gene TRBJ2-7; 7 bases map to TRBD1. The CDR3 DNA sequence: TGTGCCAGCAGCTCCATCGGGACAGATATATACGAGCAGTACTTC. This gives the protein CASSSIGTDIYEQYF.